The 6 T cell receptor beta chains given below trace back to one sample, sequenced in a study of cytomegalovirus exposure and HLA in healthy donors. Use of 60 Vbeta and 13 Jbeta primers characterized the PCR. Method: immunoSEQ multiplex PCR; TCRdb's copy keeps in-frame clones and lacks some. The data hold 200,000 or so clones, with approximately 82% observed a single time. Sequenced material: PBMCs. These receptor sequences come from a woman between 18 and 30 years old in good health and CMV-seropositive.

This chain joins TRBV5-1 and TRBJ2-7; maybe TRBD1 (6 bases). The CDR3 sequence is 14 residues long. Germline CDR1 and CDR2: SGHRS and YFSETQ. V lost 1 base, J lost 5 bases, and 13 bases lay in between. CDR3 in amino acids: CASSLYQGSHEQYV. CDR3 coding DNA: TGCGCCAGCAGCTTGTACCAGGGGTCCCACGAGCAGTACGTC.

The V and J genes are TRBV5-4 and TRBJ1-1, with a tentative D call TRBD1 (5 bases). This CDR3 has 15 amino acids. The germline V and J ends were trimmed by 5 bases and 4 bases, with 18 bases remaining between them. Germline V CDR1 and CDR2: SGHNT, YYREEE (reference sequence). In nucleotides, the CDR3 is TGTGCCAGCAGTCACGGGGGGGAGGGAGGCACTGAAGCTTTCTTT. This translates into CASSHGGEGGTEAFF.

This clone was seen more than once but under ten times. The rearrangement links TRBV9 to TRBJ1-1, with D possibly TRBD1 on 6 matching bases. There are 17 residues in the CDR3. Germline assignment: CDR1 SGDLS and CDR2 YYNGEE. V gave up 4 bases and J gave up 0 bases, with 19 bases separating them. The CDR3 sequence: CASSIRDIDTMNTEAFF. CDR3 nucleotides: TGTGCCAGCAGCATACGGGACATTGATACCATGAACACTGAAGCTTTCTTT.

The chain is built from TRBV9 and TRBJ1-6, with 7 bases matching TRBD1. Unmatched junction bases numbered 5, after V lost 0 bases and J lost 11 bases. This CDR3 has 14 amino acids. Germline values: CDR1 SGDLS, CDR2 YYNGEE. CDR3 DNA sequence: TGTGCCAGCAGCGTAGGACAGGGTATTACACCCCTCCACTTT. Protein: CASSVGQGITPLHF. Based on the CDR3 plus reference TRBV9 and TRBJ1-6, the full variable domain is DSGVTQTPKHLITATGQRVTLRCSPRSGDLSVYWYQQSLDQGLQFLIQYYNGEERAKGNILERFSAQQFPDLHSELNLSSLELGDSALYFCASSVGQGITPLHFGNGTRLTVT.

This clone occurred once. This chain uses TRBV6-5 with TRBJ2-1, with 11 bases that match TRBD1. Trimming at V came to 7 bases and at J to 7 bases, leaving 6 bases not matched to a gene. The length of the CDR3 is 14 residues. The germline gives CDR1 MNHEY, CDR2 SVGAGI. CDR3 sequence (DNA): TGTGCCAGCACGGGGACAGGGGGGAGGAATGAGCAGTTCTTC. This codes for CASTGTGGRNEQFF.

The J gene is TRBJ2-5, the V gene TRBV10-2; 15 bases align to TRBD2. The CDR3 is made up of 14 amino acids. J was trimmed by 4 bases and V by 6 bases; bases with no gene match: 0. Germline CDR1 reads WSHSY; CDR2 reads SAAADI. CDR3 in amino acids: CASRGLAGGETQYF. The DNA for the CDR3 is TGCGCCAGCAGGGGACTAGCGGGGGGAGAGACCCAGTACTTC.